These 20 T cell receptor beta chains came from one sample sequenced in a study of beta chain features in type 1 diabetes. cDNA synthesis used the whole RNA isolate, giving expressed TCRB sequences. Profiling relied on immunoSEQ multiplex PCR, and the TCRdb table lists in-frame clones only, not all of them. The sample lists roughly 380,000 clones, about 18% occurring once. Sample: naive CD4+ T cells from blood. The receptors here all came from a woman between 18 and 29 years old in good health.

A few counts support this clone. The chain is built from TRBV30 and TRBJ2-5; TRBD2 is a possible D gene (5 bases). In germline, CDR1 is GTSNPN, CDR2 SVGIG (reference sequence). The V end lost 0 bases, the J end lost 5 bases, and 19 bases lay between the germline ends. This CDR3 is built from 16 residues. The CDR3 reads CAWSVQLPDSGETQYF. The CDR3 region has the DNA TGTGCCTGGAGTGTACAGCTCCCGGACTCCGGGGAGACCCAGTACTTC.

The chain links TRBV2 to TRBJ2-1; 7 bases are shared with TRBD2. V lost 5 bases and J lost 0; bases outside the gene matches: 4. This CDR3 has 15 residues. Per the germline V gene, CDR1 is SNHLY and CDR2 is FYNNEI. CDR3 nucleotides: TGTGCCAGCAGTATACTAGCGAGCTCCTACAATGAGCAGTTCTTC. Translating gives CASSILASSYNEQFF.

This clone has more than one count but fewer than ten. The chain links TRBV6-6 to TRBJ2-7, with 7 nucleotides matching TRBD2. This CDR3 comprises 14 residues. V lost 5 bases and J lost 0; bases outside the gene matches: 4. Germline-derived CDR1 and CDR2 are MNHNY and SVGAGI (reference sequence). The CDR3 coding sequence is TGTGCCAGCAGTCCTCGGACTAGCTCCTACGAGCAGTACTTC. It codes for CASSPRTSSYEQYF.

This chain joins TRBV4-1 and TRBJ2-3, with D perhaps TRBD2 (7 bases). Germline assignment: CDR1 MGHRA and CDR2 YSYEKL. Trimming took off 1 base at V and 2 bases at J, with 19 bases between the two ends. The CDR3 consists of 18 residues. For the CDR3, the DNA is TGCGCCAGCAGCCAAGCGGCCTCGGCGGGGGCCCTCACAGATACGCAGTATTTT. Its protein is CASSQAASAGALTDTQYF.

The gene calls are TRBV27 and TRBJ2-1, with D possibly matching TRBD1 (6 bases). V lost 5 bases and J lost 5, with 19 bases in between. In germline, CDR1 is MNHEY, CDR2 SMNVEV (reference sequence). This CDR3 is built from 16 residues. DNA of the CDR3: TGTGCCAGCAGTCAACCTACAGGGTACGCACACAATGAGCAGTTCTTC. It specifies CASSQPTGYAHNEQFF.

The sample holds a few counts of this clone. The rearrangement links TRBV4-2 to TRBJ1-2, with 9 positions matching TRBD1. With 0 bases clipped from V and 2 bases from J, the junction kept 7 bases outside the gene matches. The CDR3 is 17 residues long. Germline V lookup: CDR1 LGHNA, CDR2 YNFKEQ. The CDR3 nucleotides read TGTGCCAGCAGCCAAGATGGTGGGACAGGGCGCAACTATGGCTACACCTTC. As protein: CASSQDGGTGRNYGYTF.

This clone was recorded a few times. This specimen includes other DNA sequences encoding the same CDR3. CDR3 DNA sequence: TGTGCCAGCAGCGTACAGGGCGGCTCCTACGAGCAGTACTTC. Its protein is CASSVQGGSYEQYF. V usage is TRBV9 and J usage is TRBJ2-7; D perhaps matches TRBD1 (5 bases). CDR1 SGDLS and CDR2 YYNGEE come from the germline V gene. This CDR3 is 14 amino acids long. The germline V and J ends were trimmed by 1 base and 0 bases, with 8 bases remaining between them.

This clone turned up a few times. The chain has TRBV30 and TRBJ1-5; TRBD1 is a possible D gene (5 bases). The V end was cut by 2 bases, the J end by 7 bases, with 12 bases between. Germline V CDR1 and CDR2: GTSNPN, SVGIG (reference sequence). This CDR3 has 13 residues. CDR3 amino acids: CAWSSGEGQPQHF. As DNA, the CDR3 is TGTGCCTGGAGTAGCGGGGAGGGGCAGCCCCAGCATTTT. Looking up the rest from reference TRBV30 and TRBJ1-5 gives the full variable domain: SQTIHQWPATLVQPVGSPLSLECTVEGTSNPNLYWYRQAAGRGLQLLFYSVGIGQISSEVPQNLSASRPQDRQFILSSKKLLLSDSGFYLCAWSSGEGQPQHFGDGTRLSIL.

The rearrangement uses TRBV4-3 and TRBJ2-3; 7 nucleotides align to TRBD2. The V gene's germline CDR1 is LGHNA and CDR2 YSLEER. This CDR3 spans 15 amino acids. V dropped 5 bases and J dropped 5; count of bases not matched to a gene: 10. In nucleotides, the CDR3 is TGCGCCAGCAGCGTGGGGACCGGGGGGAGAGATACGCAGTATTTT. It is translated as CASSVGTGGRDTQYF.

The chain is built from TRBV30 and TRBJ1-6; D possibly corresponds to TRBD1 (5 bases). Germline CDR1 reads GTSNPN; CDR2 reads SVGIG (reference sequence). V lost 3 bases, J lost 6 bases, and 24 bases lay in between. The CDR3 is 18 amino acids. The CDR3 nucleotides read TGTGCCTGGAGCCCGGGTAGGGAGGGCTTCGGGGGTAATTCACCCCTCCACTTT. Translating gives CAWSPGREGFGGNSPLHF.

This clone came up a few times. The gene calls are TRBV7-2 and TRBJ1-2; TRBD1 matches 9 bases. Germline values: CDR1 SGHTA, CDR2 FQGNSA. J was trimmed by 6 bases and V by 5 bases; bases with no gene match: 10. This CDR3 is 15 amino acids long. The CDR3 loop is CASSPRTGVVHGYTF. In DNA form, the CDR3 reads TGTGCCAGCAGCCCGCGGACAGGGGTGGTTCATGGCTACACCTTC.

To note about this clone: Other nucleotide sequences from this sample produce the same CDR3. The chain couples TRBV6-5 to TRBJ2-3, with TRBD2 identical over 10 bases. CDR3 size: 15 residues. Germline CDR1 MNHEY, CDR2 SVGAGI. After removal of 2 bases from V and 6 bases from J, the junction contained 5 bases not matched to a gene. This chain's CDR3 is CASSYRAGGTDTQYF. The CDR3 DNA sequence: TGTGCCAGCAGTTACCGAGCGGGGGGGACTGATACGCAGTATTTT.

Comments on this clone: The DNA is omitted, as the CDR3 cannot be located on it reliably, and the CDR3 follows TCRdb's listing. The J gene is TRBJ2-7, the V gene TRBV21-1; TRBD1 is the table's D call, not checked against the DNA. TRBV21-1 is a recognized pseudogene. The CDR3 extends over 16 residues, inclusive of both ends. The CDR3 loop is CASSKCWGRGIYEQYF.

This sequence joins TRBV5-4 and TRBJ1-1; the match to TRBD1 covers 7 bases. Germline assignment: CDR1 SGHNT and CDR2 YYREEE (reference sequence). This CDR3 has 15 residues. V trimming: 3 bases; J trimming: 4 bases; junction bases outside the gene matches: 9. Written as DNA, the CDR3 is TGTGCCAGCAGCTCCAAAGACAGGGCGACCACTGAAGCTTTCTTT. Its translation: CASSSKDRATTEAFF. Together with reference TRBV5-4 and TRBJ1-1, the CDR3 gives the full variable domain: ETGVTQSPTHLIKTRGQQVTLRCSSQSGHNTVSWYQQALGQGPQFIFQYYREEENGRGNFPPRFSGLQFPNYSSELNVNALELDDSALYLCASSSKDRATTEAFFGQGTRLTVV.

V usage is TRBV5-1 and J usage is TRBJ2-7, with 8 bases fitting TRBD2. Germline lookup yields CDR1 SGHRS and CDR2 YFSETQ. Losses at the gene ends were 2 bases for V and 1 base for J; bases not matched to a gene: 8. The CDR3 spans 16 residues. The CDR3 DNA is TGCGCCAGCAGCTTAGTAGCGGGAAGGTTGTCCTACGAGCAGTACTTC. It yields the protein CASSLVAGRLSYEQYF.

The sample holds a few counts of this clone. This sequence joins TRBV2 and TRBJ1-2, with a possible D match to TRBD1 (5 bases). The V end lost 3 bases, the J end lost 4 bases, and 21 bases lay between the germline ends. The germline CDR1 and CDR2 sequences are SNHLY and FYNNEI. This CDR3 contains 17 residues. CDR3 DNA sequence: TGTGCCAGCAGTGACAGGGCGTCTGGATCTCTTCCCTATGGCTACACCTTC. Translation: CASSDRASGSLPYGYTF. The full variable domain, completed using reference TRBV2 and TRBJ1-2, is EPEVTQTPSHQVTQMGQEVILRCVPISNHLYFYWYRQILGQKVEFLVSFYNNEISEKSEIFDDQFSVERPDGSNFTLKIRSTKLEDSAMYFCASSDRASGSLPYGYTFGSGTRLTVV.

Here the CDR3 reads CASSVRDYLTGELFF. The CDR3 DNA reads TGTGCCAGCAGCGTACGGGACTACCTCACCGGGGAGCTGTTTTTT. The chain combines TRBV9 with TRBJ2-2; 7 bases are a match to TRBD2. V was pared by 1 base and J by 4 bases, with 4 bases of the junction left unmatched. The germline V gene has CDR1 SGDLS and CDR2 YYNGEE. The CDR3 consists of 15 residues.

CDR3 sequence (DNA): TGTGCCAGCAGCATCCCGCCGGGATCACAGACCCAGTACTTC. Its protein is CASSIPPGSQTQYF. This sequence joins TRBV7-2 and TRBJ2-5; the D gene is possibly TRBD2 (5 bases). V gave up 5 bases and J gave up 6 bases, with 16 bases separating them. The CDR3 loop spans 14 amino acids. Germline CDR1 SGHTA, CDR2 FQGNSA.

This clone was counted only a few times. The rearrangement links TRBV5-4 to TRBJ2-3; D is possibly TRBD2 (5 bases). The CDR3 covers 15 residues. Germline V gene sequence: CDR1 SGHNT, CDR2 YYREEE (reference sequence). Trimming took off 4 bases at V and 2 bases at J, with 14 bases between the two ends. CDR3 region: CASSPLGGSTDTQYF. CDR3 in DNA: TGTGCCAGCAGCCCACTCGGAGGCTCCACAGATACGCAGTATTTT.

The chain combines TRBV19 with TRBJ1-6; 9 bases fit TRBD1. Germline CDR1 LNHDA, CDR2 SQIVND (reference sequence). The CDR3 length is 14 residues. Trimming removed 8 bases from V and 7 bases from J; junction bases left unmatched: 6. CDR3 protein: CASGTGRRNSPLHF. For the CDR3, the DNA is TGTGCCAGTGGGACAGGGCGGAGGAATTCACCCCTCCACTTT.